This T cell receptor (beta chain) is drawn from a study of molecular identifiers for immune sequencing clone quantification. Trimming took 6 bases from V and 2 from J, leaving 20 bases between them. The CDR3 has 17 residues. Germline CDR1 is SEHNR and CDR2 is FQNEAQ (reference sequence). This clonotype was seen repeatedly, ten times or more. TCRdb fed the PCR reads into MiXCR, producing one record per CDR3 protein. The sample contains some 320,000 distinct CDR3 sequences, roughly 24% of which appear only once. CD8+CD4-CCR7+CD45RA+ cells were sorted as naive CD8 T cells. V gene TRBV7-9 combines with J gene TRBJ1-5; maybe TRBD1 (6 bases). The TCR comes from a human donor in good health. Some libraries in this study had Jurkat cell RNA spiked in. Sequenced material: naive CD8+ T cells from blood, with Jurkat cell RNA spiked in. Subset here: FACS-sorted CD8+CD4-CCR7+CD45RA+ naive T cells. CDR3 DNA sequence: TGTGCCAGCAGTATCCCCGACAGGTTCTCACGCAATCAGCCCCAGCATTTT. Its protein is CASSIPDRFSRNQPQHF.